What follows are 24 T cell receptor beta chains derived from one specimen sequenced in a study of shared clonotypes between healthy human individuals. Assay used: immunoSEQ multiplex PCR; TCRdb lists only in-frame clones, some missing. Of roughly 1,100,000 clones detected, more than 65% appear once; the ten largest clones hold approximately 1.5%. The material sequenced was memory CD4+ T cells sorted from blood. Subset defined: CD45RA-negative fraction. Every receptor here comes from a man aged 18 to 30 in good health.

This chain uses TRBV7-9 with TRBJ1-2; 8 bases are a match to TRBD1. The CDR3 length is 18 residues. Germline CDR1 SEHNR, CDR2 FQNEAQ (reference sequence). V gave up 8 bases and J gave up 4 bases; unmatched junction bases: 21. Written as DNA, the CDR3 is TGTGCCAGCCTGAGCGGGGGAATGGACAGGGCAGGATTCTATGGCTACACCTTC. It yields the protein CASLSGGMDRAGFYGYTF.

The V gene is TRBV6-5, the J gene TRBJ2-7; D may be TRBD1 or TRBD2 (5 bases each). V was cut by 5 bases and J by 12 bases, with 14 bases left in between. CDR1 and CDR2 (germline): MNHEY, SVGAGI. The CDR3 is 11 amino acids. The CDR3 spells CASSTGTFMYF. For the CDR3, the DNA is TGTGCCAGCAGTACCGGGACCTTCATGTACTTC.

CDR3 residues: CASTTSGTKPDTQYF. The CDR3 DNA reads TGTGCCAGCACTACCTCCGGGACTAAGCCAGATACGCAGTATTTT. This rearrangement joins TRBV2 to TRBJ2-3, with 7 bases lining up with TRBD2. Germline V gene sequence: CDR1 SNHLY, CDR2 FYNNEI. With 7 bases clipped from V and 4 bases from J, the junction kept 11 bases outside the gene matches. The CDR3 is 15 amino acids.

This clone was recorded a few times. Other nucleotide sequences in the sample specify the same CDR3. Written as DNA, the CDR3 is TGTGCCTGGAGCCCTAGAGATACGCAGTATTTT. Translating gives CAWSPRDTQYF. This rearrangement joins TRBV30 to TRBJ2-3; D is uncertain. Per germline, CDR1 GTSNPN and CDR2 SVGIG (reference sequence). Trimming removed 3 bases from V and 5 bases from J, with 6 bases in between. The CDR3 has 11 residues. Full variable domain (remainder filled in from reference TRBV30 and TRBJ2-3): SQTIHQWPATLVQPVGSPLSLECTVEGTSNPNLYWYRQAAGRGLQLLFYSVGIGQISSEVPQNLSASRPQDRQFILSSKKLLLSDSGFYLCAWSPRDTQYFGPGTRLTVL.

This chain connects TRBV14 to TRBJ1-2; D is possibly TRBD1 (6 bases). Trimming removed 4 bases at V and 0 bases at J, with 24 bases between. The germline V gene encodes CDR1 SGHDN and CDR2 FVKESK. The CDR3 is made up of 19 amino acids. The CDR3 bases are TGTGCCAGCAGCCTCGTCGGCGGGGGCGGCCTCAGACCTAACTATGGCTACACCTTC. Translating gives CASSLVGGGGLRPNYGYTF.

The chain couples TRBV25-1 to TRBJ2-5; 8 bases line up with TRBD1. The germline V gene has CDR1 MGHDK and CDR2 SYGVNS. The CDR3 consists of 16 residues. Trimming at V came to 1 base and at J to 0 bases, leaving 4 bases not matched to a gene. The CDR3 nucleotides read TGTGCCAGCAGTGAATCCTACAGGGGGGACCAAGAGACCCAGTACTTC. As protein: CASSESYRGDQETQYF.

This clone was recorded once. The chain links TRBV7-2 to TRBJ2-1; tentative D call: TRBD1 (5 bases). V was pared by 2 bases and J by 5 bases, with 13 bases between. Germline CDR1 reads SGHTA; CDR2 reads FQGNSA. The CDR3 consists of 15 residues. CDR3 region: CASSLTSRAHNEQFF. CDR3 DNA sequence: TGTGCCAGCAGCTTAACCTCCAGGGCCCACAATGAGCAGTTCTTC. The full variable domain, rest sourced from reference TRBV7-2 and TRBJ2-1, is GAGVSQSPSNKVTEKGKDVELRCDPISGHTALYWYRQSLGQGLEFLIYFQGNSAPDKSGLPSDRFSAERTGGSVSTLTIQRTQQEDSAVYLCASSLTSRAHNEQFFGPGTRLTVL.

The chain combines TRBV6-5 with TRBJ1-6; 10 bases line up with TRBD1. V was clipped by 2 bases and J by 7 bases; unmatched bases: 5. Germline V gene sequence: CDR1 MNHEY, CDR2 SVGAGI. The CDR3 has 16 residues. In nucleotides, the CDR3 is TGTGCCAGCAGTTACGGGACAGGGGAAAGGAATTCACCCCTCCACTTT. This gives the protein CASSYGTGERNSPLHF.

This clone was observed a handful of times. At the DNA level, this CDR3 is encoded by other sequences in the same sample as well. The chain uses TRBV20-1 and TRBJ2-3; no definite D call. V dropped 1 base and J dropped 4 bases, with 3 bases sitting between them. CDR3 length equals 11 residues. Per germline, CDR1 DFQATT and CDR2 SNEGSKA (reference sequence). CDR3 amino acids: CSARVADTQYF. The DNA of the CDR3 is TGCAGTGCTAGAGTCGCAGATACGCAGTATTTT.

About this clone itself: Different DNA sequences within this sample yield the same CDR3. This chain links TRBV7-9 with TRBJ1-3; D is unclear. There are 13 residues in the CDR3. V lost 0 bases and J 4 bases, leaving 4 bases between the germline ends. Per the germline V gene, CDR1 is SEHNR and CDR2 is FQNEAQ (reference sequence). In nucleotides, the CDR3 is TGTGCCAGCAGCTTAGCGGGAGGAAACACCATATATTTT. Protein product: CASSLAGGNTIYF.

This chain uses TRBV7-3 with TRBJ2-3; no clear D. Trimming took off 2 bases at V and 2 bases at J, with 11 bases between the two ends. This CDR3 comprises 15 residues. Looked up from germline, CDR1 is SGHTA and CDR2 is FQGTGA. The CDR3 sequence is CASSLSPGSTDTQYF. The CDR3 DNA follows: TGTGCCAGCAGCTTATCTCCCGGGTCCACAGATACGCAGTATTTT.

V usage is TRBV5-4 and J usage is TRBJ1-3; tentatively, D is TRBD1 (6 bases). V was cut by 5 bases and J by 4 bases, with 16 bases left in between. The germline gives CDR1 SGHNT, CDR2 YYREEE (reference sequence). CDR3 length equals 15 residues. CDR3 amino acids: CASRPPGGEGNTIYF. CDR3 in DNA: TGTGCCAGCAGACCCCCCGGGGGCGAAGGAAACACCATATATTTT.

This chain connects TRBV5-1 to TRBJ2-7, with 10 bases that match TRBD1. J gave up 4 bases and V 4 bases, and 5 bases lay outside the gene matches. The CDR3 totals 14 residues. Germline CDR1 is SGHRS and CDR2 is YFSETQ. The CDR3 DNA reads TGCGCCAGCAGCGCGGGACAGGGGTTATACGAGCAGTACTTC. Translation: CASSAGQGLYEQYF.

The chain employs TRBV27 and TRBJ2-3; 9 bases are a match to TRBD2. The CDR3 runs to 14 residues. The germline gives CDR1 MNHEY, CDR2 SMNVEV (reference sequence). V lost 8 bases and J lost 1; bases outside the gene matches: 4. DNA for the CDR3: TGTGCCAGCCACCAGCGGGGGGGCACAGATACGCAGTATTTT. Residues: CASHQRGGTDTQYF.

The chain carries TRBV5-6 and TRBJ2-7, with unresolved D. The CDR3 runs to 16 residues. The V gene's germline CDR1 is SGHDT and CDR2 YYEEEE. Trimming removed 4 bases from V and 2 bases from J, with 19 bases in between. CDR3 in amino acids: CASSPAGRQTTYEQYF. CDR3 DNA: TGTGCCAGCAGCCCCGCCGGTCGGCAGACGACCTACGAGCAGTACTTC.

The chain links TRBV27 to TRBJ2-5; perhaps TRBD2 as D (6 bases). This CDR3 is 15 amino acids long. Germline lookup yields CDR1 MNHEY and CDR2 SMNVEV (reference sequence). V lost 5 bases to trimming and J lost 5 bases, with 18 bases between them. As DNA, the CDR3 is TGTGCCAGCAGTCAGTCTAGCGCGAAGCGGGAGACCCAGTACTTC. Encoded protein: CASSQSSAKRETQYF.

This sequence joins TRBV5-6 and TRBJ2-7, with 10 bases lining up with TRBD1. The CDR3 has 16 amino acids. Germline V gives CDR1 SGHDT, CDR2 YYEEEE. The J segment lost 4 bases and the V segment lost 4 bases, leaving 11 bases of the junction unmatched. The CDR3, as DNA: TGTGCCAGCAGCCGGGACAGGGGACGCTTTGGGTACGAGCAGTACTTC. Its translation: CASSRDRGRFGYEQYF.

This clone showed up just a few times. V usage is TRBV7-8 and J usage is TRBJ1-5; D remains unclear. V was clipped by 5 bases and J by 0 bases, with 11 bases between them. Germline assignment: CDR1 SGHVS and CDR2 FQNEAQ. The CDR3 totals 15 residues. CDR3 DNA: TGTGCCAGCAGCCAACGAGAAAATAGCAATCAGCCCCAGCATTTT. Its protein is CASSQRENSNQPQHF.

This rearrangement joins TRBV11-3 to TRBJ2-1, with D uncertain. Germline-derived CDR1 and CDR2 are SGHNT and YENEEA. Trimming left V 0 bases short and J 6 bases short, with 12 bases between. The CDR3 sequence is 15 residues long. The chain's CDR3 is CASSLDPTRANEQFF. The DNA of the CDR3 is TGTGCCAGCAGCTTAGATCCGACCCGGGCCAATGAGCAGTTCTTC.

In this sample, this clone turned up a few times. This chain connects TRBV6-5 to TRBJ2-2; 10 bases align to TRBD1. Trimming removed 6 bases from V and 3 bases from J; junction bases left unmatched: 4. Germline CDR1 MNHEY, CDR2 SVGAGI. CDR3 length equals 15 residues. CDR3 sequence reads: CASRDGTGDTGELFF. The CDR3 region has the DNA TGTGCCAGCAGAGACGGGACAGGGGACACCGGGGAGCTGTTTTTT.

This chain joins TRBV5-1 and TRBJ2-2; D call uncertain. Trimming stripped 3 bases from V and 3 bases from J, with 6 bases between. Germline V gene sequence: CDR1 SGHRS, CDR2 YFSETQ. The CDR3 is made up of 13 amino acids. The CDR3 DNA reads as TGCGCCAGCAGCTACCTCGACACCGGGGAGCTGTTTTTT. Amino acids: CASSYLDTGELFF.

This clone appeared a few times. V and J are TRBV11-3 and TRBJ2-3; 11 nucleotides match TRBD2. Trimming at V came to 4 bases and at J to 3 bases, leaving 3 bases not matched to a gene. This CDR3 has 15 amino acids. Germline-derived CDR1 and CDR2 are SGHNT and YENEEA. The CDR3 here is CASSSRTSGTDTQYF. The CDR3 DNA is TGTGCCAGCAGCTCCCGGACTAGCGGGACAGATACGCAGTATTTT.

The table lists this clone with a few counts. The chain has TRBV14 and TRBJ1-1; unclear D gene. This CDR3 spans 13 amino acids. With 0 bases removed from V and 11 bases from J, the gap between germline ends came to 13 bases. The germline V gene has CDR1 SGHDN and CDR2 FVKESK. The CDR3 reads CASSQDWAATAFF. The DNA of the CDR3 is TGTGCCAGCAGCCAAGATTGGGCAGCGACGGCTTTCTTT.

This CDR3 reads CASLTRTGGNTEAFF. As DNA, the CDR3 is TGTGCCAGCTTGACGCGGACAGGGGGGAACACTGAAGCTTTCTTT. This sequence joins TRBV18 and TRBJ1-1; 10 bases align to TRBD1. The CDR3 sequence is 15 residues long. The germline V gene encodes CDR1 KGHSH and CDR2 LQKENI. V shed 7 bases, J shed 1 base, and the junction held 6 bases outside the gene matches.